The 30 T cell receptor beta chains listed next were all sequenced from one sample in a study of early stage breast cancer tumors. This table comes from immunoSEQ multiplex PCR, and its TCRdb copy is limited to in-frame clones, with some not included. This table has some 11,000 clones, 75% to 85% appearing once. The sample taken for sequencing was breast tumor tissue. The receptors derive from a person between 65 and 80 years old with breast cancer.

The chain links TRBV5-8 to TRBJ1-2, with D perhaps matching TRBD1 (5 bases). Germline values: CDR1 SGHTS, CDR2 YDEGEE. The CDR3 has 13 residues. V shed 5 bases and J shed 2 bases, with 10 bases lying between them. The CDR3 DNA follows: TGTGCCAGCAGGAAGCGGGACAACTATGGCTACACCTTC. Its translation is CASRKRDNYGYTF.

This clone appeared a few times. The chain has TRBV18 and TRBJ2-7; a possible D gene is TRBD2 (6 bases). This CDR3 region has 14 residues. Between the trimmed V and J ends, which lost 9 bases and 7 bases, there was a span of 22 bases. CDR1 is KGHSH, CDR2 LQKENI, per germline. The CDR3 loop is CASRPSDMGGEQYF. The CDR3, as DNA: TGTGCCAGTCGCCCTTCCGACATGGGAGGAGAGCAGTACTTC.

This rearrangement joins TRBV27 to TRBJ1-1; D not certain. V was trimmed by 3 bases and J by 1 base, leaving 3 bases between them. Germline V CDR1 and CDR2: MNHEY, SMNVEV (reference sequence). The CDR3 has 12 residues. In DNA, the CDR3 is TGTGCCAGCAGTTTCGGGAACACTGAAGCTTTCTTT. Protein product: CASSFGNTEAFF.

The CDR3, as DNA: TGTGCCAGCAGCGCGGGGACATTGGGCACTGAAGCTTTCTTT. Translation gives CASSAGTLGTEAFF. The chain uses TRBV9 and TRBJ1-1; tentative D call: TRBD1 (6 bases). The CDR3 covers 14 residues. V was clipped by 3 bases and J by 4 bases, with 13 bases between them. CDR1 is SGDLS and CDR2 is YYNGEE in the germline V gene.

CDR3 nucleotides: TGTGCCAGCAGATTCGGGACAGGGTTTCATACTGGCTACACCTTC. The encoded protein is CASRFGTGFHTGYTF. The rearrangement uses TRBV6-1 and TRBJ1-2; 9 bases fit TRBD1. Trimming took 6 bases from V and 7 from J; bases not matched to a gene: 12. The germline gives CDR1 MNHNS, CDR2 SASEGT. This CDR3 spans 15 amino acids.

The V and J genes are TRBV28 and TRBJ2-7, with D tentatively TRBD1 (5 bases). V lost 5 bases and J 3 bases, leaving 14 bases between the germline ends. The CDR3 loop spans 14 amino acids. Germline loops: CDR1 MDHEN, CDR2 SYDVKM. CDR3 DNA sequence: TGTGCCAGCAGTACGACAGACCTCTTCTACGAGCAGTACTTC. Translation gives CASSTTDLFYEQYF.

This chain connects TRBV2 to TRBJ2-7, with D possibly TRBD2 on 6 matching bases. The CDR3 totals 15 residues. CDR1 is SNHLY and CDR2 is FYNNEI in the germline V gene. V was pared by 7 bases and J by 1 base, with 17 bases between. DNA for the CDR3: TGTGCCAGCAAGATTACGGGAGAATGGTCCTACGAGCAGTACTTC. Translating it yields CASKITGEWSYEQYF.

This clone has a single count. The V gene is TRBV5-1, the J gene TRBJ2-1; 12 bases line up with TRBD2. The germline V gene has CDR1 SGHRS and CDR2 YFSETQ. V gave up 7 bases and J gave up 6 bases; unmatched junction bases: 14. This CDR3 spans 17 amino acids. The CDR3 sequence is CASRSPTGLAGGNEQFF. CDR3 DNA: TGCGCCAGCCGCTCCCCCACGGGACTAGCGGGCGGCAATGAGCAGTTCTTC.

This chain connects TRBV5-4 to TRBJ1-4; D gene unclear. V dropped 4 bases and J dropped 8 bases, with 21 bases sitting between them. This CDR3 contains 16 residues. Germline V gives CDR1 SGHNT, CDR2 YYREEE (reference sequence). For the CDR3, the DNA is TGTGCCAGCAGCCAGGAGGGCCGGGAAGGGCGCGAAAAACTGTTTTTT. Translated: CASSQEGREGREKLFF. Full variable domain (rest looked up from reference TRBV5-4 and TRBJ1-4): ETGVTQSPTHLIKTRGQQVTLRCSSQSGHNTVSWYQQALGQGPQFIFQYYREEENGRGNFPPRFSGLQFPNYSSELNVNALELDDSALYLCASSQEGREGREKLFFGSGTQLSVL.

The chain has TRBV25-1 and TRBJ2-1, with 8 bases that match TRBD2. The CDR3 loop spans 15 amino acids. The V segment lost 7 bases and the J segment 9 bases; nucleotides outside the gene matches: 14. Germline V gene lookup returns CDR1 MGHDK and CDR2 SYGVNS. In DNA, the CDR3 is TGTGCCAGCAACTCGCCGGGACTAGGAAAGGGTGAGCAGTTCTTC. Its translation: CASNSPGLGKGEQFF.

The J gene is TRBJ2-1, the V gene TRBV23-1, with TRBD2 identical over 8 bases. TRBV23-1 has ORF status, its function being uncertain. The V gene end was trimmed by 6 bases and the J gene end by 5 bases; junction bases not matched to a gene: 12. The CDR3 runs 16 residues. The CDR3 bases are TGCGCCAGCAGACATACACCGGGACTAGTCGACAATGAGCAGTTCTTC. Translated, it gives CASRHTPGLVDNEQFF.

V usage is TRBV5-6 and J usage is TRBJ1-4, with D possibly being TRBD1 (5 bases). V was pared by 0 bases and J by 13 bases, with 10 bases between. This CDR3 is 12 amino acids long. The V gene's germline CDR1 is SGHDT and CDR2 YYEEEE. The CDR3 here is CASSLVQGILFF. DNA of the CDR3: TGTGCCAGCAGCTTGGTTCAGGGAATACTGTTTTTT. The full variable domain, its missing parts supplied by reference TRBV5-6 and TRBJ1-4, is DAGVTQSPTHLIKTRGQQVTLRCSPKSGHDTVSWYQQALGQGPQFIFQYYEEEERQRGNFPDRFSGHQFPNYSSELNVNALLLGDSALYLCASSLVQGILFFGSGTQLSVL.

The chain joins TRBV27 to TRBJ2-1, with D possibly matching TRBD2 (5 bases). The CDR3 is made up of 12 amino acids. Germline CDR1 reads MNHEY; CDR2 reads SMNVEV (reference sequence). Trimming stripped 2 bases from V and 8 bases from J, with 7 bases between. The CDR3 sequence is CASSLGGYEQFF. CDR3 nucleotides: TGTGCCAGCAGTTTAGGAGGCTATGAGCAGTTCTTC.

The V gene is TRBV19, the J gene TRBJ1-1, with TRBD1 as a possible D gene (6 bases). V lost 3 bases to trimming and J lost 1 base, with 15 bases between them. The CDR3 extends over 16 amino acids. Germline V gene sequence: CDR1 LNHDA, CDR2 SQIVND (reference sequence). The DNA for the CDR3 is TGTGCCAGTAGTATTAACGCAGGGGTGGCGAACACTGAAGCTTTCTTT. Encoded protein: CASSINAGVANTEAFF. Full variable domain (remainder filled in from reference TRBV19 and TRBJ1-1): DGGITQSPKYLFRKEGQNVTLSCEQNLNHDAMYWYRQDPGQGLRLIYYSQIVNDFQKGDIAEGYSVSREKKESFPLTVTSAQKNPTAFYLCASSINAGVANTEAFFGQGTRLTVV.

The chain links TRBV6-6 to TRBJ1-2; 10 bases match TRBD1. The CDR3 has 16 residues. V dropped 2 bases and J dropped 2; count of bases not matched to a gene: 5. The germline V gene has CDR1 MNHNY and CDR2 SVGAGI (reference sequence). CDR3 nucleotide sequence: TGTGCCAGCAGTTACGATCGGGACAGGGGAAACTATGGCTACACCTTC. As protein: CASSYDRDRGNYGYTF.

V gene TRBV7-6 combines with J gene TRBJ2-1, with 12 bases identical to TRBD2. Trimming cost V 6 bases and J 8 bases; bases outside gene matches: 11. The CDR3 totals 16 residues. The germline CDR1 and CDR2 sequences are SGHVS and FNYEAQ. Here the CDR3 DNA reads TGTGCCAGCAGTCCGCAAGGACTAGCGGGAATTGATGAGCAGTTCTTC. Translation gives CASSPQGLAGIDEQFF.

This clone occurred once. The rearrangement joins TRBV11-2 to TRBJ1-6; TRBD1 agrees at 8 bases. J lost 8 bases, V lost 5 bases, and 5 bases had no gene match. Germline lookup yields CDR1 SGHAT and CDR2 FQNNGV. The CDR3 sequence is 14 residues long. CDR3 loop: CASSPDRAHSPLHF. CDR3 nucleotides: TGTGCCAGCAGCCCGGACAGGGCACATTCACCCCTCCACTTT.

V usage is TRBV25-1 and J usage is TRBJ2-1; D is uncertain. This CDR3 is 13 amino acids long. Germline values: CDR1 MGHDK, CDR2 SYGVNS. V shed 4 bases and J shed 9 bases, with 13 bases lying between them. Here the CDR3 DNA reads TGTGCCAGCAGTGGGTCCCCCAGTTTTGAGCAGTTCTTC. This gives the protein CASSGSPSFEQFF.

This rearrangement joins TRBV4-2 to TRBJ1-1, with no clear D. Germline CDR1 reads LGHNA; CDR2 reads YNFKEQ. The CDR3 extends over 16 amino acids. Trimming removed 0 bases from V and 2 bases from J, with 13 bases in between. The DNA for the CDR3 is TGTGCCAGCAGCCAAGAGAATTCGGGTTACAACACTGAAGCTTTCTTT. Its protein is CASSQENSGYNTEAFF.

The genes are TRBV5-4 and TRBJ2-1; TRBD2 might be the D (5 bases). In germline, CDR1 is SGHNT, CDR2 YYREEE (reference sequence). The CDR3 is 14 residues long. V lost 4 bases and J 5 bases, leaving 13 bases between the germline ends. In DNA, the CDR3 is TGTGCCAGCAGCCAAGGGAGTCAGGACAATGAGCAGTTCTTC. Translation gives CASSQGSQDNEQFF.

A note on this clone: Germline is not matched at one junction end, which may reflect a read error. In DNA form, the CDR3 reads TGTGCCAGCAGCCTCGGGACTAGCGGGCGAGCGAACACCGGGGGGCTGTTTTTT. This sequence encodes CASSLGTSGRANTGGLFF. The chain couples TRBV9 to TRBJ2-2; 12 nucleotides line up with TRBD2. The CDR3 spans 18 residues. From germline, CDR1 is SGDLS and CDR2 YYNGEE.

The J gene is TRBJ2-5, the V gene TRBV7-8, with 7 bases fitting TRBD2. This CDR3 region has 14 residues. Trimming cost V 0 bases and J 5 bases; bases outside gene matches: 3. CDR1 is SGHVS and CDR2 is FQNEAQ in the germline V gene. This CDR3 is CASSLAAGVETQYF. The CDR3, as DNA: TGTGCCAGCAGCTTAGCGGCGGGGGTGGAGACCCAGTACTTC.

This clone was found once. The rearrangement links TRBV14 to TRBJ2-7; D remains ambiguous. Looked up from germline, CDR1 is SGHDN and CDR2 is FVKESK. This CDR3 comprises 11 residues. V was cut by 4 bases and J by 4 bases, with 5 bases left in between. CDR3 amino acids: CASSLLYEQYF. The CDR3 region has the DNA TGTGCCAGCAGCCTCTTATACGAGCAGTACTTC.

The chain has TRBV4-3 and TRBJ2-2; 9 bases match TRBD1. V dropped 3 bases and J dropped 3; count of bases not matched to a gene: 11. The CDR3 sequence is 18 residues long. Germline V gene data show CDR1 as LGHNA and CDR2 as YSLEER. CDR3 amino acids: CASSQQVGGTGYTGELFF. In nucleotides, the CDR3 is TGCGCCAGCAGCCAGCAAGTGGGGGGGACAGGGTACACCGGGGAGCTGTTTTTT.

The V and J genes are TRBV5-5 and TRBJ1-5; 9 bases map to TRBD1. The germline gives CDR1 SGHKS, CDR2 YYEKEE (reference sequence). The CDR3 has 16 residues. The junction had 6 bases not matched to a gene; V was cut back by 4 bases and J by 1 base. CDR3 sequence: CASSHSGTGSNQPQHF. The DNA of the CDR3 is TGTGCCAGCAGCCACTCCGGGACAGGGAGCAATCAGCCCCAGCATTTT.

There are a few counts of this clone. The V gene is TRBV4-3, the J gene TRBJ2-1; 7 bases match TRBD2. The CDR3 covers 15 residues. Trimming cost V 2 bases and J 2 bases; bases outside gene matches: 3. The germline V gene encodes CDR1 LGHNA and CDR2 YSLEER. The DNA of the CDR3 is TGCGCCAGCAGCCAATACCGGGAGGCCTACAATGAGCAGTTCTTC. Its protein is CASSQYREAYNEQFF.

The chain couples TRBV7-2 to TRBJ2-1; D gene unclear. This CDR3 is 13 amino acids long. The germline CDR1 and CDR2 sequences are SGHTA and FQGNSA. V was cut by 3 bases and J by 10 bases, with 13 bases left in between. The CDR3 loop reads CASSFVLLWEQFF. CDR3 sequence (DNA): TGTGCCAGCAGCTTCGTGTTGCTATGGGAGCAGTTCTTC.

The chain carries TRBV6-1 and TRBJ1-2; 10 bases match TRBD1. V shed 3 bases, J shed 8 bases, and the junction held 9 bases outside the gene matches. The CDR3 length is 15 residues. Germline V gene data show CDR1 as MNHNS and CDR2 as SASEGT. The CDR3 sequence is CASSENWDRGGGYTF. The DNA of the CDR3 is TGTGCCAGCAGTGAGAATTGGGACAGGGGCGGCGGCTACACCTTC.

This clone was observed a few times. The chain combines TRBV6-5 with TRBJ2-1; 13 nucleotides match TRBD2. CDR1 and CDR2 from the germline V gene are MNHEY and SVGAGI. This CDR3 is 15 amino acids long. With 2 bases clipped from V and 10 bases from J, the junction kept 5 bases outside the gene matches. CDR3 nucleotide sequence: TGTGCCAGCAGTTACGGACTAGCGGGAGCTTTGGAGCAGTTCTTC. Protein: CASSYGLAGALEQFF.

V gene TRBV5-5 combines with J gene TRBJ2-7; 7 nucleotides line up with TRBD2. This CDR3 has 16 residues. Germline CDR1 reads SGHKS; CDR2 reads YYEKEE (reference sequence). The V gene end was trimmed by 4 bases and the J gene end by 4 bases; junction bases not matched to a gene: 14. CDR3 nucleotides: TGTGCCAGCAGCGACAAAGCGGGGTTTGATAAATACGAGCAGTACTTC. As protein: CASSDKAGFDKYEQYF.